Following are 25 T cell receptor beta chains from one sample sequenced in a study of shared clonotypes between healthy human individuals. The assay was immunoSEQ multiplex PCR, and TCRdb's table has in-frame clones only and misses some. The repertoire includes some 2 million clones, about 95% of them detected once, and 1.2% sits in the top ten. CD45RO negativity and positive selection for CCR7 defined naive CD8 cells, a population that excluded terminally differentiated effector memory CD45RA+ cells. Sequencing was done on a sample of naive CD8+ T cells sorted from blood. Source of these receptors: a man aged 18-30 years in good health.

The chain carries TRBV27 and TRBJ2-7; D may be TRBD1 (6 bases). V gave up 10 bases and J gave up 4 bases, with 11 bases separating them. The CDR3 loop spans 11 amino acids. Germline V CDR1 and CDR2: MNHEY, SMNVEV (reference sequence). In nucleotides, the CDR3 is TGTGCCACCGGGACACTTTACGAGCAGTACTTC. It specifies CATGTLYEQYF.

The V and J genes are TRBV6-1 and TRBJ2-5, with 10 nucleotides matching TRBD1. The CDR3 is 15 amino acids. V lost 4 bases to trimming and J lost 1 base; unmatched junction nucleotides: 3. The germline CDR1 and CDR2 sequences are MNHNS and SASEGT. The DNA of the CDR3 is TGTGCCAGCAGTGTAGGGACAGGGGTCCAAGAGACCCAGTACTTC. Protein: CASSVGTGVQETQYF.

The chain employs TRBV27 and TRBJ2-2; maybe TRBD2 (5 bases). V was clipped by 2 bases and J by 5 bases, with 9 bases between them. The V gene's germline CDR1 is MNHEY and CDR2 SMNVEV (reference sequence). The CDR3 loop spans 14 amino acids. The CDR3 protein is CASSLLAATGELFF. The CDR3, as DNA: TGTGCCAGCAGTTTACTAGCAGCTACCGGGGAGCTGTTTTTT.

The DNA of the CDR3 is TGTGCCAGCTCACCACCCGAGACAGGGCTCACCGGGGAGCTGTTTTTT. Its translation: CASSPPETGLTGELFF. The rearrangement joins TRBV18 to TRBJ2-2; 7 positions agree with TRBD1. Germline V gene lookup returns CDR1 KGHSH and CDR2 LQKENI. Trimming removed 0 bases from V and 4 bases from J; junction bases left unmatched: 5. The CDR3 runs 16 residues.

This chain connects TRBV27 to TRBJ2-7; no clear D. V was cut by 1 base and J by 1 base, with 8 bases left in between. CDR1 and CDR2 from the germline V gene are MNHEY and SMNVEV (reference sequence). This CDR3 has 14 amino acids. This CDR3 reads CASSLLPGSYEQYF. The CDR3, as DNA: TGTGCCAGCAGTTTATTGCCTGGGTCCTACGAGCAGTACTTC.

This sequence joins TRBV28 and TRBJ1-2; D gene unclear. Trimming cost V 3 bases and J 0 bases, with 11 bases left between them. Germline CDR1 and CDR2: MDHEN and SYDVKM. The length of the CDR3 is 15 residues. The CDR3 loop reads CASSLEGSTNYGYTF. The CDR3 bases are TGTGCCAGCAGTTTGGAGGGCTCAACTAACTATGGCTACACCTTC.

The DNA of the CDR3 is TGTGCCAGCAGTCAATGGACAGGGGGCACTAATGAAAAACTGTTTTTT. It translates to CASSQWTGGTNEKLFF. The chain combines TRBV27 with TRBJ1-4, with 11 bases identical to TRBD1. Germline CDR1 is MNHEY and CDR2 is SMNVEV (reference sequence). V gave up 5 bases and J gave up 2 bases; unmatched junction bases: 4. The CDR3 contains 16 residues. Full variable domain (remainder filled in from reference TRBV27 and TRBJ1-4): EAQVTQNPRYLITVTGKKLTVTCSQNMNHEYMSWYRQDPGLGLRQIYYSMNVEVTDKGDVPEGYKVSRKEKRNFPLILESPSPNQTSLYFCASSQWTGGTNEKLFFGSGTQLSVL.

This chain joins TRBV4-1 and TRBJ2-7, with 11 positions matching TRBD2. V gave up 0 bases and J gave up 4 bases; unmatched junction bases: 11. Germline V gene sequence: CDR1 MGHRA, CDR2 YSYEKL. CDR3 size: 18 residues. CDR3 DNA: TGCGCCAGCAGCCAAGAATGGCTAGCGGGGGGCTTCTCGTACGAGCAGTACTTC. Amino acids: CASSQEWLAGGFSYEQYF.

Remarks on this clone: Other DNA sequences in the same sample also yield this CDR3. The gene calls are TRBV5-4 and TRBJ2-7; a possible D gene is TRBD2 (5 bases). From germline, CDR1 is SGHNT and CDR2 YYREEE (reference sequence). Trimming took off 1 base at V and 0 bases at J, with 8 bases between the two ends. The CDR3 contains 14 residues. CDR3: CASSLSGSSYEQYF. The DNA for the CDR3 is TGTGCCAGCAGCTTGTCGGGGAGCTCCTACGAGCAGTACTTC.

The chain employs TRBV27 and TRBJ2-5, with TRBD2 as a possible D gene (6 bases). Trimming left V 3 bases short and J 2 bases short, with 13 bases between. The germline V gene has CDR1 MNHEY and CDR2 SMNVEV (reference sequence). This CDR3 has 15 residues. The CDR3 DNA is TGTGCCAGCAGTTTGGTTCTAGCGCGGCAAGAGACCCAGTACTTC. Residues: CASSLVLARQETQYF.

As concerns this clone: Other nucleotide sequences from this sample produce the same CDR3. The V call is TRBV5-4, the J call TRBJ2-2, with unresolved D. CDR1 is SGHNT and CDR2 is YYREEE in the germline V gene (reference sequence). V dropped 2 bases and J dropped 6 bases, with 5 bases sitting between them. There are 12 residues in the CDR3. This chain's CDR3 is CASSFGSGELFF. DNA for the CDR3: TGTGCCAGCAGCTTTGGGTCCGGGGAGCTGTTTTTT.

The chain combines TRBV29-1 with TRBJ2-2; unclear D gene. Germline V gene data show CDR1 as SQVTM and CDR2 as ANQGSEA. Trimming pared 3 bases from V and 4 bases from J, leaving 12 bases between. The CDR3 is 14 residues long. This chain's CDR3 is CSVEGFGSTGELFF. CDR3 in DNA: TGCAGCGTTGAGGGTTTTGGATCCACCGGGGAGCTGTTTTTT.

The rearrangement joins TRBV14 to TRBJ2-2; D perhaps matches TRBD2 (5 bases). Deletions cut 4 bases from V and 7 bases from J, with 13 bases between. Germline CDR1 reads SGHDN; CDR2 reads FVKESK. This CDR3 comprises 14 residues. CDR3 sequence: CASSPAGALGELFF. CDR3 DNA sequence: TGTGCCAGCAGCCCCGCGGGCGCACTCGGGGAGCTGTTTTTT.

As to this clone: At one boundary the junction diverges from the germline segment, which might be a read error. J is TRBJ1-1 and V is TRBV4-2; D not resolved. Per the germline V gene, CDR1 is LGHNA and CDR2 is YNFKEQ. The CDR3 has 15 amino acids. CDR3 loop: CASSEEGFFGTEAFF. CDR3 bases: TGTGCCAGCAGCGAAGAAGGGTTCTTCGGGACTGAAGCTTTCTTT.

This clone was found once. V and J are TRBV2 and TRBJ2-7; D is perhaps TRBD1 or TRBD2 (5 bases each). This CDR3 has 13 amino acids. V lost 2 bases to trimming and J lost 2 bases, with 7 bases between them. Germline V lookup: CDR1 SNHLY, CDR2 FYNNEI. CDR3 loop: CASSERGPYEQYF. The CDR3 DNA follows: TGTGCCAGCAGTGAACGGGGCCCCTACGAGCAGTACTTC.

The chain has TRBV27 and TRBJ2-3, with D perhaps TRBD1 (5 bases). CDR3 size: 16 residues. Germline lookup yields CDR1 MNHEY and CDR2 SMNVEV (reference sequence). Trimming stripped 5 bases from V and 0 bases from J, with 15 bases between. The CDR3 is CASSLQTEISTDTQYF. The DNA for the CDR3 is TGTGCCAGCAGTCTTCAGACAGAGATAAGCACAGATACGCAGTATTTT.

The DNA for the CDR3 is TGTGCCAGCAGTGAATGGGGGGCCTCTGGTCTTATAATTTCCTACGAGCAGTACTTC. Amino acids: CASSEWGASGLIISYEQYF. The V gene is TRBV6-1, the J gene TRBJ2-7, with D possibly called TRBD1 or TRBD2 (6 bases each). CDR3 length: 19 amino acids. The germline V gene encodes CDR1 MNHNS and CDR2 SASEGT. With 2 bases removed from V and 1 base from J, the gap between germline ends came to 24 bases.

The V gene is TRBV9, the J gene TRBJ1-6; unclear D gene. The CDR3 has 16 residues. CDR1 is SGDLS and CDR2 is YYNGEE in the germline V gene. V gave up 4 bases and J gave up 8 bases, with 19 bases separating them. The CDR3 loop reads CASSTDDPITDSPLHF. In DNA, the CDR3 is TGTGCCAGCAGCACCGACGACCCAATTACAGATTCACCCCTCCACTTT.

V and J are TRBV12-5 and TRBJ1-1; 7 nucleotides agree with TRBD1. J was trimmed by 4 bases and V by 5 bases; bases with no gene match: 4. The CDR3 sequence is 13 residues long. CDR1 is LGHNT, CDR2 FRNRAP, per germline. The CDR3 protein is CASGQQGITEAFF. In nucleotides, the CDR3 is TGTGCTAGTGGTCAACAGGGGATCACTGAAGCTTTCTTT.

This clone was seen only once. The J gene is TRBJ2-6, the V gene TRBV27; D call uncertain. Germline V gives CDR1 MNHEY, CDR2 SMNVEV (reference sequence). The CDR3 has 15 residues. V lost 6 bases and J lost 4, with 13 bases in between. For the CDR3, the DNA is TGTGCCAGCAGCTCTACTCCGTCCGGGGCCAACGTCCTGACTTTC. Translated: CASSSTPSGANVLTF.

As DNA, the CDR3 is TGTGCCTGGAGTGTAGCGGCGGGAGTCTACGAGCAGTACTTC. It yields the protein CAWSVAAGVYEQYF. The chain is built from TRBV30 and TRBJ2-7; 7 positions match TRBD2. The CDR3 runs 14 residues. The V gene's germline CDR1 is GTSNPN and CDR2 SVGIG (reference sequence). V was pared by 0 bases and J by 3 bases, with 5 bases of the junction left unmatched. Combining the CDR3 with reference TRBV30 and TRBJ2-7 gives the whole variable domain SQTIHQWPATLVQPVGSPLSLECTVEGTSNPNLYWYRQAAGRGLQLLFYSVGIGQISSEVPQNLSASRPQDRQFILSSKKLLLSDSGFYLCAWSVAAGVYEQYFGPGTRLTVT.

The chain recombines TRBV13 with TRBJ2-7; 7 bases line up with TRBD1. V shed 4 bases and J 5 bases; nucleotides not matched to a gene: 11. Looked up from germline, CDR1 is PRHDT and CDR2 is FYEKMQ (reference sequence). The CDR3 has 15 residues. CDR3: CASSSPPQGWHEQYF. The CDR3, as DNA: TGTGCCAGCAGCTCCCCCCCACAGGGGTGGCACGAGCAGTACTTC.

The chain employs TRBV5-4 and TRBJ2-2, with 11 bases that match TRBD1. This CDR3 is built from 15 residues. Germline-derived CDR1 and CDR2 are SGHNT and YYREEE (reference sequence). Unmatched junction bases numbered 4, after V lost 4 bases and J lost 5 bases. The chain's CDR3 is CASSQGQGVTGELFF. DNA of the CDR3: TGTGCCAGCAGCCAGGGACAGGGGGTAACCGGGGAGCTGTTTTTT.

The chain uses TRBV5-1 and TRBJ2-1; 9 bases fit TRBD1. The V gene's germline CDR1 is SGHRS and CDR2 YFSETQ. The CDR3 covers 14 residues. Trimming removed 4 bases from V and 4 bases from J; junction bases left unmatched: 3. CDR3 protein: CASSLDRGYNEQFF. The CDR3 nucleotides read TGCGCCAGCAGCCTGGACAGGGGATACAATGAGCAGTTCTTC.

This chain joins TRBV30 and TRBJ2-7; D may be TRBD2 (5 bases). V was pared by 5 bases and J by 6 bases, with 17 bases between. Germline V CDR1 and CDR2: GTSNPN, SVGIG (reference sequence). This CDR3 is 13 amino acids long. CDR3 DNA sequence: TGTGCCTGGGGGCCCCGATCGGCGGGCGAGCAGTACTTC. It encodes CAWGPRSAGEQYF.